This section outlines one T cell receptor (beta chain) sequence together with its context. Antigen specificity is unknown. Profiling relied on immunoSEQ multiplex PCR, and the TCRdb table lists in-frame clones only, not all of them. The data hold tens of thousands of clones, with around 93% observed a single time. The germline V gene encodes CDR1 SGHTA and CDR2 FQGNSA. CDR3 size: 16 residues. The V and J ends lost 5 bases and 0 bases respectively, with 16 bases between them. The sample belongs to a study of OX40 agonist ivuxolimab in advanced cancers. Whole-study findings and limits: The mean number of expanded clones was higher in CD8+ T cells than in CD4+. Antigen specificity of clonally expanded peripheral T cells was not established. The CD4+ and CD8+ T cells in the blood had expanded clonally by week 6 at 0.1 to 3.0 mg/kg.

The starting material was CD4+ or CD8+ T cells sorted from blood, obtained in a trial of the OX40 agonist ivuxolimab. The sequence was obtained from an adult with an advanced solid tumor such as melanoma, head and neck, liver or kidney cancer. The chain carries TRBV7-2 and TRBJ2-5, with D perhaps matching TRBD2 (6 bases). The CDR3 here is CASSVMSGRYQETQYF. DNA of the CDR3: TGTGCCAGCAGCGTTATGAGCGGGCGGTACCAAGAGACCCAGTACTTC. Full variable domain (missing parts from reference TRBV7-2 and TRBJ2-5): GAGVSQSPSNKVTEKGKDVELRCDPISGHTALYWYRQSLGQGLEFLIYFQGNSAPDKSGLPSDRFSAERTGGSVSTLTIQRTQQEDSAVYLCASSVMSGRYQETQYFGPGTRLLVL.